Listed below are T cell receptor beta chains from one sample, sequenced in a study of T cells in Graves' hyperthyroidism and ophthalmopathy. TCRdb recomputed calls from the multiplex PCR reads with MiXCR, one row per CDR3 protein. The data contain 600,000 to 750,000 distinct CDR3 sequences, about 18% of them seen just once; the ten biggest clones take up around 16%. Sequencing was done on a sample of blood. The receptors here all came from a man aged 50 to 59 with Graves' hyperthyroidism. Each CDR3 is given with its conserved first and last residue. A D gene is named only where the DNA matches it firmly. Only some rows state a clone size, as once, few, many or a class for expanded clones.

many	TRBD1	TRBV29-1	TRBJ2-5	TGCAGCGTTGCCAACGACAGGGGAGAGACCCAGTACTTC	CSVANDRGETQYF
.	TRBD1	TRBV19	TRBJ1-5	TGTGCCAGTAGTACGGGACAGGGAGGGAATCAGCCCCAGCATTTT	CASSTGQGGNQPQHF
.	.	TRBV24-1	TRBJ2-1	TGTGCCACCAGTGCTAGGCCAGGGGAAGATGAGCAGTTCTTC	CATSARPGEDEQFF
many	.	TRBV12-3/TRBV12-4	TRBJ1-6	TGTGCCAGCAGTTTAAATATCAGGGAACATTCACCCCTCCACTTT	CASSLNIREHSPLHF
many	.	TRBV2	TRBJ1-2	TGTGCCAGCAGGCCCTATGACAGTGGTGGCTACACCTTC	CASRPYDSGGYTF
few	TRBD2	TRBV14	TRBJ2-1	TGTGCCAGCAGCCAAGATATAGGCGCGGGGGACGTCAATGAGCAGTTCTTC	CASSQDIGAGDVNEQFF
.	.	TRBV25-1	TRBJ2-1	TGTGCCAGCAGTGTGGCAGTCTACAATGAGCAGTTCTTC	CASSVAVYNEQFF
.	.	TRBV5-6	TRBJ1-1	TGTGCCAGCAGCTTGGCTCGGGGGGATGAAGCTTTCTTT	CASSLARGDEAFF
.	TRBD1	TRBV27	TRBJ1-6	TGTGCCAGCAGATCTGGGACAGGGGCGAGGACACCCCTCCACTTT	CASRSGTGARTPLHF
many	TRBD2	TRBV12-3/TRBV12-4	TRBJ2-5	TGTGCCAGCAGTAATTACTGGACTAGCGGGAGTGAAGAGACCCAGTACTTC	CASSNYWTSGSEETQYF
many	.	TRBV27	TRBJ1-2	TGTGCCAGCAGTCCCTTCGCCAGGGACGTCTATGGCTACACCTTC	CASSPFARDVYGYTF
few	TRBD2	TRBV25-1	TRBJ2-1	TGTGCCAGCAGTGCGGGCGGGAGGGCCACCTACAATGAGCAGTTCTTC	CASSAGGRATYNEQFF
many	.	TRBV15	TRBJ1-1	TGTGCCACCAGCAGAGATGGGGGGGCTGATTGGGACGCTTTCTTT	CATSRDGGADWDAFF
few	TRBD1	TRBV6-1	TRBJ2-5	TGTGCCAGCAGCCGAAGGGGGCGCGGGGAGACCCAGTACTTC	CASSRRGRGETQYF
many	.	TRBV7-3	TRBJ2-7	TGTGCCAGCAGCCAAGGTGTAGAACGCGAGCAGTACTTC	CASSQGVEREQYF
.	.	TRBV28	TRBJ2-1	TGTGCCAGCAGCCTGAGCGGGCGAGGGGGGAGAAATGAGCAGTTCTTC	CASSLSGRGGRNEQFF
few	.	TRBV20-1	TRBJ1-5	TGCAGTGCTACCCCCCCCGGGGGTGGCAATCAGCCCCAGCATTTT	CSATPPGGGNQPQHF
once	.	TRBV28	TRBJ1-5	TGTGCCAGCACCCTGGGCACCAGGTTGAGCAATCAGCCCCAGCATTTT	CASTLGTRLSNQPQHF
many	TRBD2	TRBV19	TRBJ2-1	TGTGCCAGTAGAGGGACTAGCAGCTCCTACAATGAGCAGTTCTTC	CASRGTSSSYNEQFF
.	.	TRBV30	TRBJ2-3	TGTGCCTGGGGAACTTACACAGATACGCAGTATTTT	CAWGTYTDTQYF
few	.	TRBV5-1	TRBJ1-2	TGCGCCAGCAGCTTGGTTGTAGACTATGGCTACACCTTC	CASSLVVDYGYTF
many	.	TRBV28	TRBJ2-3	TGTGCCAGCAGTTTAGACAGAAGGGGGGATACGCAGTATTTT	CASSLDRRGDTQYF
many	TRBD1	TRBV11-2	TRBJ2-7	TGTGCCAGCAGCCCCCTGACAGGGCCGTCCTACGAGCAGTACTTC	CASSPLTGPSYEQYF